What follows are 30 T cell receptor beta chains derived from one specimen sequenced in a study of CD8+CD57+ T cells in acquired aplastic anemia. Flow cytometry had shown expanded CD8+CD57+ cells in the patients chosen for sequencing. Genomic DNA, the template, was used for profiling of the TCR beta VDJ and CDR3. TCRdb processed the reads anew with MiXCR; each CDR3 protein has one entry. The table records 150,000 to 200,000 distinct CDR3 sequences, roughly 63% of them present only once. Sequenced: sorted CD4+, CD8+, or CD8+CD57+ T cells (not recorded which) from PBMCs. The receptors here all came from a human donor with aplastic anemia.

This chain uses TRBV6-5 with TRBJ1-2; weak D call: TRBD1 (5 bases). The ends were cut back, 10 bases at V and 2 bases at J, with 17 bases in the middle. The CDR3 is made up of 14 amino acids. In germline, CDR1 is MNHEY, CDR2 SVGAGI. The chain's CDR3 is CATTRGQGNYGYTF. The CDR3 DNA is TGTGCCACTACGCGCGGGCAGGGAAACTATGGCTACACCTTC.

The J gene is TRBJ2-2, the V gene TRBV19; D ambiguous. The CDR3 is 13 amino acids. Per germline, CDR1 LNHDA and CDR2 SQIVND (reference sequence). Trimming stripped 2 bases from V and 6 bases from J, with 7 bases between. The CDR3 DNA reads as TGTGCCAGTAGTATACAAACGCCCGGGGAGCTGTTTTTT. This encodes CASSIQTPGELFF.

CDR3 amino acids: CATSDSYNEQFF. The CDR3 nucleotides are TGTGCCACCAGTGATAGCTACAATGAGCAGTTCTTC. This sequence joins TRBV24-1 and TRBJ2-1; D is unresolved. This CDR3 is 12 amino acids long. Trimming removed 3 bases from V and 3 bases from J, with 2 bases in between. The germline CDR1 and CDR2 sequences are KGHDR and SFDVKD.

V usage is TRBV7-8 and J usage is TRBJ2-7; possibly TRBD2 for D (7 bases). The CDR3 loop spans 12 amino acids. Germline V gene sequence: CDR1 SGHVS, CDR2 FQNEAQ. The V end was cut by 9 bases, the J end by 6 bases, with 15 bases between. The CDR3 coding sequence is TGTGCCAGTACACCAGGGGAGGGCGAGCAGTACTTC. Its protein product is CASTPGEGEQYF.

The rearrangement joins TRBV20-1 to TRBJ1-2; the match to TRBD1 covers 10 bases. Trimming removed 6 bases from V and 8 bases from J; junction bases left unmatched: 6. The CDR3 sequence is 12 residues long. Germline-derived CDR1 and CDR2 are DFQATT and SNEGSKA (reference sequence). The DNA for the CDR3 is TGCAGTGCAACGGGACAGGGGCAAGGCTACACCTTC. It translates to CSATGQGQGYTF.

The chain has TRBV7-8 and TRBJ2-7; D not certain. Trimming took off 0 bases at V and 5 bases at J, with 11 bases between the two ends. Looked up from germline, CDR1 is SGHVS and CDR2 is FQNEAQ. This CDR3 has 14 residues. In DNA form, the CDR3 reads TGTGCCAGCAGCTTAGCGCGCCCAGTTCACGAGCAGTACTTC. Its translation: CASSLARPVHEQYF.

This clonotype has ten or more counts. The chain joins TRBV11-2 to TRBJ1-5; D unclear. The CDR3 loop spans 13 amino acids. Germline V gene data show CDR1 as SGHAT and CDR2 as FQNNGV. V lost 8 bases, J lost 0 bases, and 8 bases lay in between. CDR3 loop: CASSVYSNQPQHF. The CDR3 DNA sequence: TGTGCCAGCTCGGTATATAGCAATCAGCCCCAGCATTTT.

This chain uses TRBV6-1 with TRBJ1-6; D may be TRBD1 (6 bases). This CDR3 comprises 15 residues. Trimming left V 5 bases short and J 7 bases short, with 15 bases between. Per the germline V gene, CDR1 is MNHNS and CDR2 is SASEGT. The CDR3 loop reads CASSPQTGNNSPLHF. The CDR3 DNA sequence: TGTGCCAGCAGTCCCCAGACAGGAAACAATTCACCCCTCCACTTT.

This sequence joins TRBV7-9 and TRBJ2-1; the D gene is possibly TRBD1 (8 bases). Germline CDR1 reads SEHNR; CDR2 reads FQNEAQ (reference sequence). Trimming took 5 bases from V and 8 from J, leaving 22 bases between them. This CDR3 spans 16 amino acids. The CDR3 nucleotides read TGTGCCAGCAGCATGGGGGGGGACAGGCCTGGCTATGAGCAGTTCTTC. Residues: CASSMGGDRPGYEQFF.

This clonotype has only a few counts. This rearrangement joins TRBV15 to TRBJ2-6, with D perhaps TRBD1 (6 bases). Per the germline V gene, CDR1 is LNHNV and CDR2 is YYDKDF (reference sequence). CDR3 length: 17 amino acids. Trimming shortened V by 5 bases and J by 0 bases, and 14 bases separated the two germline ends. The CDR3 sequence is CATSSRTASSGANVLTF. The CDR3 DNA sequence: TGTGCCACCAGCTCACGGACAGCTAGCTCTGGGGCCAACGTCCTGACTTTC.

The chain couples TRBV10-3 to TRBJ2-3; D is tentatively TRBD1 or TRBD2 (5 bases each). Trimming cost V 8 bases and J 2 bases, with 11 bases left between them. The CDR3 consists of 13 residues. CDR1 is ENHRY, CDR2 SYGVKD, per germline. This CDR3 reads CAISVGDTDTQYF. CDR3 bases: TGTGCCATCTCCGTGGGGGACACAGATACGCAGTATTTT.

The chain recombines TRBV5-1 with TRBJ1-4, with a weak D call TRBD1 (6 bases). The V gene's germline CDR1 is SGHRS and CDR2 YFSETQ. V was pared by 3 bases and J by 8 bases, with 14 bases between. This CDR3 contains 14 residues. The CDR3 DNA reads TGCGCCAGCAGCTCCCAGATACAGGGAGAAAAACTGTTTTTT. This codes for CASSSQIQGEKLFF.

The rearrangement joins TRBV20-1 to TRBJ1-1; D may be TRBD1 (5 bases). This CDR3 has 14 amino acids. V lost 6 bases, J lost 4 bases, and 18 bases lay in between. Germline lookup yields CDR1 DFQATT and CDR2 SNEGSKA (reference sequence). CDR3 coding DNA: TGCAGTGCGACCACAGGTGCAAGGGGCACTGAAGCTTTCTTT. Amino acids: CSATTGARGTEAFF.

This clonotype was recorded many times. V is TRBV6-1 and J is TRBJ1-1, with a weak D call TRBD1 (5 bases). CDR1 is MNHNS and CDR2 is SASEGT in the germline V gene. V lost 2 bases to trimming and J lost 4 bases, with 11 bases between them. This CDR3 contains 14 residues. This chain's CDR3 is CASSEQGRGTEAFF. The CDR3 bases are TGTGCCAGCAGTGAACAGGGAAGGGGCACTGAAGCTTTCTTT.

The rearrangement uses TRBV10-3 and TRBJ1-2; perhaps TRBD1 as D (6 bases). From germline, CDR1 is ENHRY and CDR2 SYGVKD. The CDR3 loop spans 14 amino acids. V lost 9 bases and J lost 2, with 16 bases in between. The CDR3 loop is CAMASTGPNYGYTF. The CDR3, as DNA: TGTGCCATGGCCTCGACAGGACCAAACTATGGCTACACCTTC.

The chain recombines TRBV10-3 with TRBJ2-7, with TRBD1 matching over 9 bases. The J segment lost 2 bases and the V segment lost 5 bases, leaving 4 bases of the junction unmatched. This CDR3 spans 14 amino acids. Germline CDR1 is ENHRY and CDR2 is SYGVKD. The CDR3, as DNA: TGTGCCATCAGTTCGGGACAGGGAGCCTACGAGCAGTACTTC. Protein product: CAISSGQGAYEQYF.

This clonotype was detected only a few times. The V call is TRBV7-8, the J call TRBJ2-7; the match to TRBD2 covers 7 bases. CDR1 and CDR2 (germline): SGHVS, FQNEAQ. V was clipped by 0 bases and J by 1 base; unmatched bases: 6. The CDR3 has 16 residues. The CDR3 loop is CASSLALAVRSYEQYF. CDR3 nucleotides: TGTGCCAGCAGCTTAGCCCTAGCGGTTCGTTCCTACGAGCAGTACTTC.

The CDR3 spells CASSLAPAGDRNEQYF. The CDR3, as DNA: TGTGCCAGCAGCTTAGCGCCAGCGGGAGATAGAAACGAGCAGTACTTC. The rearrangement uses TRBV7-6 and TRBJ2-7; 8 bases fit TRBD2. Germline lookup yields CDR1 SGHVS and CDR2 FNYEAQ. CDR3 length: 16 residues. V lost 0 bases to trimming and J lost 5 bases; unmatched junction nucleotides: 9. Variable domain in full (rest from reference TRBV7-6 and TRBJ2-7): GAGVSQSPRYKVTKRGQDVALRCDPISGHVSLYWYRQALGQGPEFLTYFNYEAQQDKSGLPNDRFSAERPEGSISTLTIQRTEQRDSAMYRCASSLAPAGDRNEQYFGPGTRLTVT.

This clonotype was seen many times. V usage is TRBV3-1 and J usage is TRBJ2-3; the D is unclear. The CDR3 is 13 amino acids. The V end lost 4 bases, the J end lost 0 bases, and 5 bases lay between the germline ends. Germline V CDR1 and CDR2: LGHDT, YNNKEL (reference sequence). CDR3 bases: TGTGCCAGCAGCCTAGTGAGCACAGATACGCAGTATTTT. It codes for CASSLVSTDTQYF.

In this sample, this clonotype turned up once. An end of the junction does not agree with germline; a read error may underlie this. V usage is TRBV24-1 and J usage is TRBJ1-5; a possible D gene is TRBD1 (5 bases). This CDR3 has 14 residues. The V gene's germline CDR1 is KGHDR and CDR2 SFDVKD. The CDR3 DNA reads TGTGCCACCCAACCGGGACGGGGGGATCAGCTCCAGCATTTT. It translates to CATQPGRGDQLQHF.

The V call is TRBV12-3 or TRBV12-4, the J call TRBJ1-2, with 8 bases fitting TRBD1. V dropped 6 bases and J dropped 4; count of bases not matched to a gene: 10. This CDR3 is built from 15 residues. The CDR3 coding sequence is TGTGCCAGCAGACCACAGGGGGTAGGTGTCTATGGCTACACCTTC. This sequence encodes CASRPQGVGVYGYTF.

The V and J genes are TRBV7-9 and TRBJ2-5, with a weak D call TRBD2 (6 bases). Germline CDR1 and CDR2: SEHNR and FQNEAQ (reference sequence). The CDR3 extends over 16 amino acids. The germline V and J ends were trimmed by 4 bases and 2 bases, with 17 bases remaining between them. DNA for the CDR3: TGTGCCAGCAGCTCCCCCGGGCGGGGACGGCAAGAGACCCAGTACTTC. It specifies CASSSPGRGRQETQYF.

This clonotype has only a few counts. This clone may be a read error of a much larger clone one base away. CDR3 loop: CASSPGGAGNSPLHF. In DNA, the CDR3 is TGTGCCAGCAGCCCAGGGGGGGCAGGAAATTCACCCCTCCACTTT. J is TRBJ1-6 and V is TRBV9; the match to TRBD1 covers 7 bases. Germline loops: CDR1 SGDLS, CDR2 YYNGEE. The CDR3 has 15 residues. Trimming cost V 4 bases and J 7 bases; bases outside gene matches: 8.

The chain employs TRBV7-2 and TRBJ1-5; 8 bases are a match to TRBD1. This CDR3 spans 15 amino acids. Per the germline V gene, CDR1 is SGHTA and CDR2 is FQGNSA. V gave up 5 bases and J gave up 6 bases; unmatched junction bases: 9. This CDR3 reads CASSGFGQGGQPQHF. CDR3 DNA sequence: TGTGCCAGCAGCGGATTCGGACAGGGAGGTCAGCCCCAGCATTTT.

The sample holds a few counts of this clonotype. The chain carries TRBV10-1 and TRBJ2-3, with 11 nucleotides matching TRBD2. J gave up 0 bases and V 5 bases, and 4 bases lay outside the gene matches. The CDR3 sequence is 16 residues long. Germline loops: CDR1 WNHNN, CDR2 SYGVQD (reference sequence). CDR3 nucleotide sequence: TGCGCCAGCAGTCGGGGACTAGCGGCTAGCACAGATACGCAGTATTTT. It translates to CASSRGLAASTDTQYF.

The chain has TRBV29-1 and TRBJ2-7; 11 nucleotides match TRBD1. There are 14 residues in the CDR3. V gave up 6 bases and J gave up 4 bases; unmatched junction bases: 8. The germline V gene encodes CDR1 SQVTM and CDR2 ANQGSEA. DNA of the CDR3: TGCAGCGTAGTAAGGGGACAGGGGGAGTACGAGCAGTACTTC. It codes for CSVVRGQGEYEQYF.

This chain joins TRBV5-6 and TRBJ2-7; 9 bases agree with TRBD1. The end of the DNA is better explained by TRBJ2-1, so the J call may be wrong. This CDR3 has 17 residues. Germline assignment: CDR1 SGHDT and CDR2 YYEEEE. The chain's CDR3 is CASSLFPGQGTSYEQFF. The CDR3 DNA sequence: TGTGCCAGCAGCTTGTTCCCGGGACAGGGAACCTCTTATGAGCAGTTCTTC.

The chain uses TRBV27 and TRBJ1-2; weak D call: TRBD1 (6 bases). The germline V gene encodes CDR1 MNHEY and CDR2 SMNVEV (reference sequence). This CDR3 spans 18 amino acids. Trimming shortened V by 2 bases and J by 5 bases, and 24 bases separated the two germline ends. CDR3 protein: CASSLKATGQSYPYGYTF. In nucleotides, the CDR3 is TGTGCCAGCAGTTTAAAGGCGACAGGCCAAAGTTATCCTTATGGCTACACCTTC.

This chain uses TRBV29-1 with TRBJ2-1; 8 positions agree with TRBD2. The length of the CDR3 is 15 residues. J was trimmed by 5 bases and V by 7 bases; bases with no gene match: 13. Germline loops: CDR1 SQVTM, CDR2 ANQGSEA. CDR3: CSAVERGGGHNEQFF. The CDR3 DNA sequence: TGCAGCGCTGTAGAACGGGGGGGTGGGCACAATGAGCAGTTCTTC.

This clonotype was found a few times. The V call is TRBV5-1, the J call TRBJ2-7, with 7 bases identical to TRBD1. Trimming cost V 3 bases and J 5 bases; bases outside gene matches: 5. The CDR3 covers 13 residues. Germline assignment: CDR1 SGHRS and CDR2 YFSETQ. The CDR3 loop is CASSYLTGDEQYF. CDR3 nucleotide sequence: TGCGCCAGCAGCTATCTCACAGGGGACGAGCAGTACTTC.